The rows below give T cell receptor beta chains drawn from one sample of a study of T cell responses to AZD1222 COVID-19 vaccine. The assay was immunoSEQ multiplex PCR, and TCRdb's table has in-frame clones only and misses some. The sample holds 95,000 to 100,000 clones, 90% seen once. This specimen was peripheral blood, taken on day 0 of AZD1222 vaccination. These TCRs come from an adult in good health. CDR3s include the opening cysteine and the closing phenylalanine or tryptophan. D genes are given only for firm matches. Clone size is not always given. Where it is, it says once, few, many or a class for expanded clones.

v_gene	d_gene	j_gene	abundance	CDR3nt	CDR3aa
TRBV28	.	TRBJ2-7	.	TGTGCCAGCAGTTACCACAGCATTGGGACCTACGAGCAGTACTTC	CASSYHSIGTYEQYF
TRBV3-1/TRBV3-2	.	TRBJ1-2	.	TGTGCCAGCAGCCAAGGGACAGCCTATGGCTACACCTTC	CASSQGTAYGYTF
TRBV7-9	.	TRBJ1-1	.	TGTGCCAGCAGCTTAGGGGGAGGCGAAGCTTTCTTT	CASSLGGGEAFF
TRBV6-5	.	TRBJ2-5	few	TGTGCCAGCAGTTACACGGGGGCGTACCAAGAGACCCAGTACTTC	CASSYTGAYQETQYF
TRBV30	.	TRBJ1-2	.	TGTGCCTGGAGTGCCCCCAGGGATTTGGTTGGCTACACCTTC	CAWSAPRDLVGYTF
TRBV4-2	TRBD2	TRBJ2-1	.	TGTGCCAGCAGCCAAGATCTTGAGCGGGGGATCTACAATGAGCAGTTCTTC	CASSQDLERGIYNEQFF
TRBV27	.	TRBJ1-1	few	TGTGCCAGCAGTCCTCTCGGGACGAACACTGAAGCTTTCTTT	CASSPLGTNTEAFF
TRBV5-6	.	TRBJ2-1	once	TGTGCCAGCAGCGAACAGGGATATGAGCAGTTCTTC	CASSEQGYEQFF
TRBV21-1	.	TRBJ2-7	.	TGTGCCAGCAGCGGCAGGGGGCGCTTCTCCTACGAGCAGTACTTC	CASSGRGRFSYEQYF
TRBV3-1/TRBV3-2	.	TRBJ1-5	.	TGTGCCAGCAGCCCCTCCACCGGGGGCTTCAATCAGCCCCAGCATTTT	CASSPSTGGFNQPQHF
TRBV4-2	.	TRBJ2-3	.	TGTGCCAGCAGCCAAATCCCAGGGGTCGGTACGGTGGGAGATACGCAGTATTTT	CASSQIPGVGTVGDTQYF
TRBV6-5	.	TRBJ2-3	once	TGTGCCCGCGGCCGGGTTAGGGGCACAGATACGCAGTATTTT	CARGRVRGTDTQYF
TRBV5-1	.	TRBJ1-1	.	TGCGCCAGCAGCGGGGGAGGTGAAGCTTTCTTT	CASSGGGEAFF
TRBV30	TRBD1	TRBJ2-1	.	TGTGCCTGGGCTGGGACAGGAGGAGAGCAGTTCTTC	CAWAGTGGEQFF
TRBV28	.	TRBJ1-2	once	TGTGCCTCGGCCCGGCTAGCAGTAGACTATGGCTACACCTTC	CASARLAVDYGYTF
TRBV9	.	TRBJ1-6	.	TGTGCCAGCAGCCGAGAGGAATGGGGAGGATCACCCCTCCACTTT	CASSREEWGGSPLHF
TRBV3-1/TRBV3-2	.	TRBJ2-6	.	TGTGCCAGCAGCCCCTTGGGGTATTCCGGGGCCAACGTCCTGACTTTC	CASSPLGYSGANVLTF
TRBV4-1	.	TRBJ1-2	.	TGCGCCAGCAGCCAAGATTACCCGATCTATGGCTACACCTTC	CASSQDYPIYGYTF
TRBV6-5	.	TRBJ1-2	.	TGTGCCAGCAGTCCAGGGTATGGCTACACCTTC	CASSPGYGYTF
TRBV6-4	.	TRBJ1-1	.	TGTGCCAGCAGTAACAGGGACACTGAAGCTTTCTTT	CASSNRDTEAFF
TRBV18	.	TRBJ1-2	.	TGTGCCAGCTCCGCAGAGGGGGATTATGGCTACACCTTC	CASSAEGDYGYTF
TRBV7-7	.	TRBJ2-3	.	TGTGCCAGCAGCTTGGGACACGGGATTAGGGCAGATACGCAGTATTTT	CASSLGHGIRADTQYF
TRBV19	TRBD2	TRBJ2-2	once	TGTGCCAGTAGGACTAGCGGGGACACCGGGGAGCTGTTTTTT	CASRTSGDTGELFF
TRBV24-1	TRBD1	TRBJ1-2	.	TGTGCCACCAGTGACCGAGGACAGGGGAGCTATGGCTACACCTTC	CATSDRGQGSYGYTF
TRBV11-3	TRBD2	TRBJ2-1	.	TGTGCCAGCAGCCCCGTATCTAGCGGGGGGGAGCAGTTCTTC	CASSPVSSGGEQFF
TRBV2	TRBD2	TRBJ2-3	.	TGTGCCAGCACGTCGGGGGGGAACACAGATACGCAGTATTTT	CASTSGGNTDTQYF
TRBV6-5	TRBD1	TRBJ1-3	.	TGTGCCAGCAGTTACAGGGGGCTTGAAAACACCATATATTTT	CASSYRGLENTIYF
TRBV5-1	.	TRBJ1-4	.	TGCGCCAGCAGCCAATCCCAGGGGTTAAGGGAAAAACTGTTTTTT	CASSQSQGLREKLFF
TRBV7-7	TRBD1	TRBJ1-1	.	TGTGCCAGCAGCCCAGGGGGCGAGGACACTGAAGCTTTCTTT	CASSPGGEDTEAFF
TRBV12-3/TRBV12-4	.	TRBJ1-5	.	TGTGCCAGCAGCTCCCTGGGGGTTCAGCCCCAGCATTTT	CASSSLGVQPQHF
TRBV4-1	.	TRBJ1-2	.	TGCGCCAGCAGCCAAGCTCGGACAGCTAACTATGGCTACACCTTC	CASSQARTANYGYTF
TRBV5-4	TRBD2	TRBJ2-5	.	TGTGCCAGCAGCCCGGGGGGGATTCAAGAGACCCAGTACTTC	CASSPGGIQETQYF
TRBV14	.	TRBJ2-4	once	TGTGCCAGCAGCGGGTCTCGTCGGGACATTCAGTACTTC	CASSGSRRDIQYF
TRBV7-9	TRBD2	TRBJ2-2	.	TGTGCCAGCAGCTCTGCGGGGGTTGCCGGGGAGCTGTTTTTT	CASSSAGVAGELFF
TRBV7-8	.	TRBJ1-1	.	TGTGCCAGCAGCCCCCGAGGTCCCGGGGGCACTGAAGCTTTCTTT	CASSPRGPGGTEAFF
TRBV10-1	.	TRBJ1-1	once	TGCGCCAGCAGTGAGCAACGGGGATCGAACACTGAAGCTTTCTTT	CASSEQRGSNTEAFF
TRBV2	TRBD1	TRBJ2-5	.	TGTGCCAGCAGCGTGGACAGGGGCCTCCCAGAGACCCAGTACTTC	CASSVDRGLPETQYF
TRBV19	.	TRBJ1-1	.	TGTGCCAGTAGTCAGGGGATCACTGAAGCTTTCTTT	CASSQGITEAFF
TRBV21-1	.	TRBJ1-5	.	TGTGCCAGCAGCAACCACAGGGGGTCGATTCAGCCCCAGCATTTT	CASSNHRGSIQPQHF
TRBV5-1	TRBD2	TRBJ2-6	once	TGCGCCAGCAGCCTTACTACGGGAGGGGGGAGAGGCTCTGGGGCCAACGTCCTGACTTTC	CASSLTTGGGRGSGANVLTF
TRBV15	.	TRBJ2-1	few	TGTGCCACCAGCAGCGAAGGGAGGAGTGAGCAGTTCTTC	CATSSEGRSEQFF
TRBV5-1	.	TRBJ1-2	.	TGCGCCAGCAGCTTGGAAGGGGCATCCCCGTTTGGCTACACCTTC	CASSLEGASPFGYTF
TRBV5-6	.	TRBJ1-1	.	TGTGCCAGCAGCTTGGTAGGGGCCACTGAAGCTTTCTTT	CASSLVGATEAFF
TRBV7-2	.	TRBJ2-1	once	TGTGCCAGCAGCGTCTACGGGAGCTCCTACAATGAGCAGTTCTTC	CASSVYGSSYNEQFF
TRBV27	.	TRBJ1-1	.	TGTGCCAGCAGTTTAACCCGACGGGGGCATGGGACTGAAGCTTTCTTT	CASSLTRRGHGTEAFF
TRBV28	TRBD2	TRBJ2-5	.	TGTGCCAGCAGTATGCAGCGGGGGGGCTTGGAGACCCAGTACTTC	CASSMQRGGLETQYF
TRBV30	.	TRBJ1-3	once	TGTGCCTGGACGAGAGGGTTGGCTGGAAACACCATATATTTT	CAWTRGLAGNTIYF
TRBV9	TRBD1	TRBJ1-1	once	TGTGCCAGCAGCGTGGACAGGGGGCTGGACACTGAAGCTTTCTTT	CASSVDRGLDTEAFF
TRBV4-2	TRBD2	TRBJ2-3	.	TGTGCCAGCAGCCAAGACGCTAGCGGGGGAACCACGGATACGCAGTATTTT	CASSQDASGGTTDTQYF
TRBV27	.	TRBJ2-6	.	TGTGCCAGCAGTTTACGGGCAGTGGGCAGGGAGGTGTGGGGGGCCAACGTCCTGACTTTC	CASSLRAVGREVWGANVLTF
TRBV28	.	TRBJ1-1	.	TGTGCCAGCAGTTTTTTGGGGGCTATGAACACTGAAGCTTTCTTT	CASSFLGAMNTEAFF
TRBV19	TRBD2	TRBJ2-3	.	TGTGCCAGTAGTACCACCGGGACTAGCAGGGGGCAGTATTTT	CASSTTGTSRGQYF
TRBV6-5	.	TRBJ1-4	.	TGTGCCAGCAGTTACCTCCGGAACAGGACTAATGAAAAACTGTTTTTT	CASSYLRNRTNEKLFF
TRBV15	.	TRBJ1-1	.	TGTGCCACCAGCATAGGCACTGAAGCTTTCTTT	CATSIGTEAFF
TRBV15	.	TRBJ1-4	.	TGTGCCACTCGTGCAGGGAGTAGGAAACTGTTTTTT	CATRAGSRKLFF
TRBV2	.	TRBJ2-3	.	TGTGCCAGCAGGGGTCCGGTGCCGGATACGCAGTATTTT	CASRGPVPDTQYF
TRBV11-1	.	TRBJ2-3	.	TGTGCCAGCAGCCGAACAGATACGCAGTATTTT	CASSRTDTQYF
TRBV2	TRBD1	TRBJ1-5	.	TGTGCCAGCAGTGTAGGGCCAGGGGGAAATCAGCCCCAGCATTTT	CASSVGPGGNQPQHF
TRBV19	TRBD1	TRBJ1-5	.	TGTGCCAGTACAGGGGGATTACCCGCAGCTCAGCCCCAGCATTTT	CASTGGLPAAQPQHF